One sample yielded the 19 T cell receptor beta chains listed below, sequenced in a study of neurological immune-mediated disorders. TCRdb reprocessed the 5' RACE reads via MiXCR and lists one record per CDR3 protein. Of tens of thousands of distinct CDR3 sequences detected, 15% to 20% appear once; the ten largest clones hold approximately 15%. The sample consisted of PBMCs. These receptors were taken from a woman aged 40 to 50 in good health.

The J gene is TRBJ1-5, the V gene TRBV12-3 or TRBV12-4; D gene uncertain. The CDR3 runs to 16 residues. V was shortened by 2 bases and J by 0 bases, with 11 bases between the two germline ends. This chain's CDR3 is CASSLNPGISNQPQHF. The CDR3 nucleotides are TGTGCCAGCAGTTTAAATCCTGGGATTAGCAATCAGCCCCAGCATTTT.

This clonotype has ten or more counts. This chain links TRBV14 with TRBJ2-3; 8 bases align to TRBD1. Trimming cost V 4 bases and J 0 bases; bases outside gene matches: 3. The germline V gene encodes CDR1 SGHDN and CDR2 FVKESK. The CDR3 totals 15 residues. DNA of the CDR3: TGTGCCAGCAGCCTAAGGACAGGGAGCACAGATACGCAGTATTTT. Protein sequence: CASSLRTGSTDTQYF. Looking up the rest from reference TRBV14 and TRBJ2-3 gives the full variable domain: EAGVTQFPSHSVIEKGQTVTLRCDPISGHDNLYWYRRVMGKEIKFLLHFVKESKQDESGMPNNRFLAERTGGTYSTLKVQPAELEDSGVYFCASSLRTGSTDTQYFGPGTRLTVL.

This clonotype appeared many times. The chain combines TRBV4-3 with TRBJ2-5; D might be TRBD1 or TRBD2, each matching 5 bases. With 1 base removed from V and 7 bases from J, the gap between germline ends came to 19 bases. The CDR3 loop spans 16 amino acids. In germline, CDR1 is LGHNA, CDR2 YSLEER. In DNA, the CDR3 is TGCGCCAGCAGCCAAGCCCGCAACGGGGCCTTTGGGACCCAGTACTTC. The encoded protein is CASSQARNGAFGTQYF.

In its sample, this clonotype was seen many times. V is TRBV4-3 and J is TRBJ2-7; 10 nucleotides align to TRBD1. Germline V gives CDR1 LGHNA, CDR2 YSLEER. There are 17 residues in the CDR3. The J segment lost 3 bases and the V segment lost 1 base, leaving 9 bases of the junction unmatched. CDR3 nucleotide sequence: TGCGCCAGCAGCCAAGCAAATGAGGACAGGGGGGACTACGAGCAGTACGTC. Its translation is CASSQANEDRGDYEQYV.

This clonotype was seen at least ten times. The chain couples TRBV4-1 to TRBJ2-1, with TRBD2 identical over 8 bases. V lost 4 bases and J lost 7; bases outside the gene matches: 9. The CDR3 runs to 15 residues. The V gene's germline CDR1 is MGHRA and CDR2 YSYEKL. The chain's CDR3 is CASSPPQREGNEQFF. The CDR3 DNA sequence: TGCGCCAGCAGCCCTCCACAACGGGAGGGGAATGAGCAGTTCTTC.

This clonotype has at least ten counts. V and J are TRBV20-1 and TRBJ2-3, with D perhaps assigned TRBD1 or TRBD2 (5 bases each). Germline values: CDR1 DFQATT, CDR2 SNEGSKA (reference sequence). V was pared by 4 bases and J by 0 bases, with 8 bases between. The CDR3 sequence is 13 residues long. The CDR3 protein is CSANRDSTDTQYF. CDR3 in DNA: TGCAGTGCTAATCGGGACAGCACAGATACGCAGTATTTT.

Comments on this clonotype: A much more abundant neighbour one base away suggests this may be a read error. The final CDR3 position lacks the conserved phenylalanine or tryptophan, pointing to a likely read error. This rearrangement joins TRBV7-2 to TRBJ2-1; D not certain. Trimming pared 4 bases from V and 10 bases from J, leaving 8 bases between. Germline V gene data show CDR1 as SGHTA and CDR2 as FQGNSA. The CDR3 sequence is 11 residues long. CDR3 sequence (DNA): TGTGCCAGCAGCTCCTTATTAGAGCAGTTCTTA. Amino acid sequence: CASSSLLEQFL.

Many counts were recorded for this clonotype. The V call is TRBV10-3, the J call TRBJ2-7; D possibly corresponds to TRBD2 (5 bases). Germline V lookup: CDR1 ENHRY, CDR2 SYGVKD. Trimming removed 3 bases at V and 4 bases at J, with 10 bases between. This CDR3 has 13 residues. Written as DNA, the CDR3 is TGTGCCATCAGTGACCGAACGGGATACGAGCAGTACTTC. This sequence encodes CAISDRTGYEQYF.

This clonotype was counted ten times or more. V gene TRBV12-3 or TRBV12-4 combines with J gene TRBJ2-5; D could derive from TRBD1 or TRBD2 (6 bases each). The CDR3 loop spans 15 amino acids. V was cut by 1 base and J by 5 bases, with 14 bases left in between. The DNA of the CDR3 is TGTGCCAGCAGTTTAGTATTGGGGGGCGGGGAGACCCAGTACTTC. It is translated as CASSLVLGGGETQYF.

This clonotype has just a few counts. The J gene is TRBJ2-7, the V gene TRBV19; no clear D gene. Germline V gene data show CDR1 as LNHDA and CDR2 as SQIVND (reference sequence). CDR3 length: 14 amino acids. Trimming took 5 bases from V and 0 from J, leaving 11 bases between them. The CDR3 sequence is CASSDRVGSYEQYF. The CDR3 DNA reads TGTGCCAGTAGTGATCGTGTGGGCTCCTACGAGCAGTACTTC.

The CDR3 loop is CASSESGGPNEKLFF. Written as DNA, the CDR3 is TGTGCCAGCAGCGAGAGTGGGGGACCTAATGAAAAACTGTTTTTT. V usage is TRBV7-3 and J usage is TRBJ1-4; D perhaps matches TRBD1 (5 bases). Trimming shortened V by 5 bases and J by 3 bases, and 13 bases separated the two germline ends. The length of the CDR3 is 15 residues. The germline CDR1 and CDR2 sequences are SGHTA and FQGTGA. Supplemented by reference TRBV7-3 and TRBJ1-4, the full variable domain reads GAGVSQTPSNKVTEKGKYVELRCDPISGHTALYWYRQSLGQGPEFLIYFQGTGAADDSGLPNDRFFAVRPEGSVSTLKIQRTERGDSAVYLCASSESGGPNEKLFFGSGTQLSVL.

This clonotype has a count of ten or more. The CDR3 spells CSARDDHSHEQYF. The CDR3 DNA follows: TGCAGTGCTAGAGATGACCATAGCCACGAGCAGTACTTC. The chain joins TRBV20-1 to TRBJ2-7; D is unclear. Germline V CDR1 and CDR2: DFQATT, SNEGSKA (reference sequence). Trimming stripped 0 bases from V and 5 bases from J, with 11 bases between. The CDR3 consists of 13 residues.

This clonotype was picked up many times. The chain is built from TRBV20-1 and TRBJ2-3; no clear D gene. The CDR3 spans 12 residues. Per germline, CDR1 DFQATT and CDR2 SNEGSKA (reference sequence). Trimming removed 6 bases at V and 0 bases at J, with 7 bases between. CDR3 DNA: TGCAGTGCCACTCCTAGCACAGATACGCAGTATTTT. Translation gives CSATPSTDTQYF.

This clonotype appeared many times. The V and J genes are TRBV5-1 and TRBJ2-2; tentatively, D is TRBD2 (5 bases). The CDR3 sequence is 15 residues long. V was trimmed by 4 bases and J by 6 bases, leaving 16 bases between them. Germline V lookup: CDR1 SGHRS, CDR2 YFSETQ. The CDR3 reads CASSEVPLVSGELFF. DNA for the CDR3: TGCGCCAGCAGCGAAGTTCCACTAGTTTCCGGGGAGCTGTTTTTT.

This clonotype was found many times. The chain uses TRBV5-5 and TRBJ2-2; TRBD2 is a possible D gene (6 bases). The CDR3 consists of 14 residues. Germline V lookup: CDR1 SGHKS, CDR2 YYEKEE (reference sequence). The ends were cut back, 10 bases at V and 1 base at J, with 14 bases in the middle. The CDR3 region has the DNA TGTGCCTCCAGGAGGGGTGGGAACACCGGGGAGCTGTTTTTT. Protein product: CASRRGGNTGELFF.

The CDR3 nucleotides read TGTGCCACCAGTGACAACGCCAGGGAAGGGGCAGAGACCCAGTACTTC. Residues: CATSDNAREGAETQYF. The chain joins TRBV24-1 to TRBJ2-5; possibly TRBD1 for D (5 bases). The CDR3 spans 16 residues. The germline CDR1 and CDR2 sequences are KGHDR and SFDVKD. Trimming took 4 bases from V and 4 from J, leaving 18 bases between them.

This clonotype showed up many times. V gene TRBV28 combines with J gene TRBJ2-5; 11 bases match TRBD1. CDR1 is MDHEN and CDR2 is SYDVKM in the germline V gene. The CDR3 has 15 amino acids. J was trimmed by 2 bases and V by 3 bases; bases with no gene match: 2. DNA for the CDR3: TGTGCCAGCAGTTTCGGGACAGGGGGGCAAGAGACCCAGTACTTC. This translates into CASSFGTGGQETQYF.

This clonotype came up many times. The chain joins TRBV20-1 to TRBJ2-7; maybe TRBD1 (6 bases). This CDR3 is built from 13 residues. Trimming took 3 bases from V and 4 from J, leaving 13 bases between them. Germline values: CDR1 DFQATT, CDR2 SNEGSKA (reference sequence). CDR3 residues: CSARRTAGYEQYF. The DNA of the CDR3 is TGCAGTGCTAGGCGGACAGCAGGGTACGAGCAGTACTTC.

This chain uses TRBV7-3 with TRBJ2-5, with 7 bases identical to TRBD2. J gave up 5 bases and V 5 bases, and 5 bases lay outside the gene matches. The CDR3 totals 13 residues. Germline V gene lookup returns CDR1 SGHTA and CDR2 FQGTGA. The CDR3 DNA reads as TGTGCCAGCAGCCGGGGGGTCGGCGAGACCCAGTACTTC. Amino acids: CASSRGVGETQYF.